These 18 T cell receptor beta chains share one sample of origin, sequenced in a study of preoperative IRX-2 immunotherapy in early breast cancer. Treatment given: preoperative locoregional IRX-2 cytokine immunotherapy. Here immunoSEQ multiplex PCR was the method, and the copy in TCRdb shows in-frame clones only, minus some. The sample holds thousands of clones, 75% to 85% seen once. The source material was tumor tissue, sampled after IRX-2 immunotherapy. All receptors come from a human donor with breast cancer.

Only a few counts were recorded for this clone. The chain joins TRBV19 to TRBJ1-1, with 7 bases that match TRBD1. Germline V gene lookup returns CDR1 LNHDA and CDR2 SQIVND (reference sequence). This CDR3 has 13 residues. Trimming at V came to 5 bases and at J to 11 bases, leaving 11 bases not matched to a gene. CDR3 in amino acids: CASSSRQGGYAFF. In nucleotides, the CDR3 is TGTGCCAGTAGTTCACGACAGGGAGGGTATGCTTTCTTT.

The gene calls are TRBV5-1 and TRBJ1-1; D gene ambiguous. V lost 0 bases and J 0 bases, leaving 9 bases between the germline ends. Germline V gene sequence: CDR1 SGHRS, CDR2 YFSETQ. CDR3 length: 15 residues. The DNA of the CDR3 is TGCGCCAGCAGCTTGGATCCAGCCATGAACACTGAAGCTTTCTTT. Translated: CASSLDPAMNTEAFF.

The genes are TRBV7-7 and TRBJ2-3, with D uncertain. Germline-derived CDR1 and CDR2 are SSHAT and FNYEAQ (reference sequence). The CDR3 covers 16 residues. V lost 5 bases, J lost 3 bases, and 18 bases lay in between. The CDR3 sequence is CASSPAPASKTDTQYF. CDR3 in DNA: TGTGCCAGCAGCCCAGCCCCCGCGAGCAAGACAGATACGCAGTATTTT.

The V and J genes are TRBV19 and TRBJ1-3, with D uncertain. This CDR3 has 16 residues. Per germline, CDR1 LNHDA and CDR2 SQIVND (reference sequence). V lost 4 bases and J 0 bases, leaving 13 bases between the germline ends. The CDR3 loop reads CASSSQLYYSGNTIYF. The DNA of the CDR3 is TGTGCCAGTAGTAGCCAGCTTTACTACTCTGGAAACACCATATATTTT. The entire variable domain, with the rest obtained from reference TRBV19 and TRBJ1-3, is as follows: DGGITQSPKYLFRKEGQNVTLSCEQNLNHDAMYWYRQDPGQGLRLIYYSQIVNDFQKGDIAEGYSVSREKKESFPLTVTSAQKNPTAFYLCASSSQLYYSGNTIYFGEGSWLTVV.

This chain joins TRBV7-1 and TRBJ2-2; tentative D call: TRBD2 (5 bases). TRBV7-1 counts as an open reading frame of uncertain function. The length of the CDR3 is 14 residues. Trimming took 4 bases from V and 1 from J, leaving 7 bases between them. This CDR3 reads CASSLGLNTGELFF. CDR3 nucleotide sequence: TGTGCCAGCAGCTTAGGACTGAACACCGGGGAGCTGTTTTTT.

This clone turned up a few times. V is TRBV29-1 and J is TRBJ1-2; maybe TRBD1 (5 bases). The CDR3 has 15 residues. Trimming removed 6 bases at V and 3 bases at J, with 20 bases between. Germline V CDR1 and CDR2: SQVTM, ANQGSEA. CDR3 nucleotide sequence: TGCAGCGTGGATTCGATGGACCGACAGTACTATGGCTACACCTTC. Amino acid sequence: CSVDSMDRQYYGYTF.

V is TRBV7-5 and J is TRBJ2-3; the DNA was not used to check the table's D call, TRBD2. TRBV7-5 is described as a pseudogene. This CDR3 has 16 amino acids. CDR3 in DNA: TGTGCCAGCAGCTCCGGGACTAGCGGGGGGCAGGATACGCAGTATTTT. This gives the protein CASSSGTSGGQDTQYF.

CDR3 sequence: CASSDRHRTGELFF. The CDR3 DNA sequence: TGCGCCAGCAGTGATCGACATCGGACCGGGGAGCTGTTTTTT. The chain couples TRBV10-2 to TRBJ2-2; unclear D gene. With 3 bases removed from V and 5 bases from J, the gap between germline ends came to 10 bases. The length of the CDR3 is 14 residues. Germline loops: CDR1 WSHSY, CDR2 SAAADI.

The rearrangement uses TRBV11-3 and TRBJ2-2; D perhaps matches TRBD2 (7 bases). There are 18 residues in the CDR3. Germline CDR1 SGHNT, CDR2 YENEEA. The V and J ends lost 5 bases and 5 bases respectively, with 24 bases between them. CDR3 nucleotides: TGTGCCAGCAGCCAAGCCAAAAGCACGGGGGGCCGAACCGGGGAGCTGTTTTTT. Its protein is CASSQAKSTGGRTGELFF.

V usage is TRBV19 and J usage is TRBJ1-5; TRBD1 agrees at 7 bases. There are 13 residues in the CDR3. V dropped 7 bases and J dropped 1; count of bases not matched to a gene: 1. Germline CDR1 reads LNHDA; CDR2 reads SQIVND (reference sequence). The CDR3 coding sequence is TGTGCCAGTAAGGACAGGAGCAATCAGCCCCAGCATTTT. Protein: CASKDRSNQPQHF.

V and J are TRBV6-8 and TRBJ2-1, with TRBD2 as a possible D gene (6 bases). V dropped 8 bases and J dropped 6 bases, with 14 bases sitting between them. There are 13 residues in the CDR3. Germline V gene sequence: CDR1 MNHGY, CDR2 SAAAGT. CDR3 coding DNA: TGTGCCAGCCAGGAGGGTGGAGGCAATGAGCAGTTCTTC. This translates into CASQEGGGNEQFF.

The chain uses TRBV5-1 and TRBJ1-2; TRBD1 agrees at 8 bases. V lost 1 base and J lost 5; bases outside the gene matches: 13. The CDR3 has 17 residues. CDR1 and CDR2 from the germline V gene are SGHRS and YFSETQ. CDR3 region: CASSLSPGQGGWYGYTF. The CDR3 nucleotides are TGCGCCAGCAGCTTGTCCCCCGGACAGGGAGGTTGGTATGGCTACACCTTC.

J is TRBJ1-2 and V is TRBV12-5; no definite D call. V dropped 1 base and J dropped 6 bases, with 3 bases sitting between them. Germline assignment: CDR1 LGHNT and CDR2 FRNRAP. The CDR3 length is 11 residues. CDR3 sequence: CASGLGHGYTF. The CDR3 coding sequence is TGTGCTAGTGGTTTGGGGCATGGCTACACCTTC.

The chain carries TRBV18 and TRBJ1-5, with no clear D. Trimming removed 2 bases from V and 3 bases from J, with 23 bases in between. This CDR3 contains 19 residues. Per germline, CDR1 KGHSH and CDR2 LQKENI. The CDR3 here is CASSPGMSLGFGDNQPQHF. DNA for the CDR3: TGTGCCAGCTCACCAGGGATGTCGTTGGGTTTTGGTGACAATCAGCCCCAGCATTTT.

The chain carries TRBV18 and TRBJ2-4; TRBD1 aligns across 9 bases. V lost 5 bases and J lost 0; bases outside the gene matches: 5. From germline, CDR1 is KGHSH and CDR2 LQKENI. The CDR3 has 16 amino acids. Here the CDR3 DNA reads TGTGCCAGCTCAACGCGGGACAGGGAAGCCAAAAACATTCAGTACTTC. Translated, it gives CASSTRDREAKNIQYF.

The chain recombines TRBV4-1 with TRBJ2-7; 9 positions agree with TRBD1. The ends lost 4 bases at V and 1 base at J; junction bases unmatched: 5. This CDR3 is built from 15 residues. Germline values: CDR1 MGHRA, CDR2 YSYEKL. The CDR3 loop reads CASSPGQGPSYEQYF. CDR3 sequence (DNA): TGCGCCAGCAGCCCGGGACAGGGACCTTCCTACGAGCAGTACTTC.

This chain uses TRBV18 with TRBJ2-2, with no clear D. This CDR3 comprises 13 residues. Germline values: CDR1 KGHSH, CDR2 LQKENI. V lost 3 bases, J lost 4 bases, and 6 bases lay in between. Here the CDR3 reads CASSPATTGELFF. The CDR3 bases are TGTGCCAGCTCACCGGCAACCACCGGGGAGCTGTTTTTT.

About this clone: One junction end does not reproduce the germline sequence, and a read error may be involved. The gene calls are TRBV25-1 and TRBJ1-6; the match to TRBD1 covers 10 bases. Looked up from germline, CDR1 is MGHDK and CDR2 is SYGVNS. This CDR3 region has 15 residues. As DNA, the CDR3 is TGTGCCAGCAGCGGGACAGGGGCCTATAATTCACCCCTCTACTTT. It translates to CASSGTGAYNSPLYF.